Listed below are T cell receptor beta chains from one sample, sequenced in a study of cytotoxic CD8 clonotypes in ibrutinib-treated CLL. The repertoire was sequenced with immunoSEQ multiplex PCR; TCRdb's copy has only in-frame clones and lacks some. This table has 65,000 to 80,000 clones, approximately 87% appearing once. The sequenced sample was PBMCs, obtained after 24 months of ibrutinib treatment. The receptors here all came from a human donor with chronic lymphocytic leukemia. Both conserved end residues are part of each CDR3. The order of the fields is CDR3 length, J gene, D gene, V gene, clone size, CDR3 protein, CDR3 DNA. D genes are given only for firm matches. Clone sizes are given selectively: once, few, many, or a class where the clone is expanded.

16	TRBJ2-7	.	TRBV10-3	.	CAISEPALAHSYEQYF	TGTGCCATCAGTGAGCCTGCTTTAGCGCACTCCTACGAGCAGTACTTC
14	TRBJ2-7	.	TRBV19	.	CASSLISGSYEQYF	TGTGCCAGTTCCCTTATAAGCGGCTCCTACGAGCAGTACTTC
14	TRBJ2-1	.	TRBV5-1	.	CASSLGSSYNEQFF	TGCGCCAGCAGCTTGGGCAGCTCCTACAATGAGCAGTTCTTC
15	TRBJ2-1	TRBD1	TRBV7-3	once	CASSKGTGWEDEQFF	TGTGCCAGCAGCAAAGGGACAGGGTGGGAGGATGAGCAGTTCTTC
19	TRBJ1-5	TRBD1	TRBV30	.	CAWSVGGQGGFYSNQPQHF	TGTGCCTGGAGTGTAGGGGGACAGGGAGGTTTCTATAGCAATCAGCCCCAGCATTTT
13	TRBJ1-3	TRBD1	TRBV19	.	CASKDRGRDTIYF	TGTGCCAGTAAAGACAGGGGCAGAGACACCATATATTTT
15	TRBJ2-7	.	TRBV19	.	CASSPHQGKPYEQYF	TGTGCCAGTAGTCCCCACCAGGGGAAACCCTACGAGCAGTACTTC
14	TRBJ2-7	.	TRBV29-1	.	CSVDRGTGMGEQYF	TGCAGCGTTGATCGGGGAACTGGGATGGGCGAGCAGTACTTC
13	TRBJ2-1	.	TRBV9	.	CASSDSGLSEQFF	TGTGCCAGCAGTGACTCGGGGCTTAGTGAGCAGTTCTTC
14	TRBJ2-1	TRBD2	TRBV5-1	.	CASSSLAGNNEQFF	TGCGCCAGCAGCTCACTAGCGGGTAACAATGAGCAGTTCTTC
19	TRBJ2-1	.	TRBV28	.	CASRRPGWREGGRLNEQFF	TGTGCCAGCAGACGGCCGGGCTGGCGGGAAGGGGGGCGATTGAATGAGCAGTTCTTC
16	TRBJ2-2	.	TRBV19	.	CASRVWRDVTTGELFF	TGTGCCAGTAGAGTCTGGCGGGACGTTACCACCGGGGAGCTGTTTTTT
15	TRBJ2-1	TRBD2	TRBV5-1	.	CASSPLAGKDNEQFF	TGCGCCAGCAGCCCCCTAGCGGGAAAAGACAATGAGCAGTTCTTC
12	TRBJ2-5	.	TRBV7-2	.	CASSVDGETQYF	TGTGCCAGCAGCGTGGACGGTGAGACCCAGTACTTC
15	TRBJ2-7	.	TRBV18	.	CASSEGATSGEQQYF	TGTGCCAGCTCAGAGGGGGCTACTAGCGGAGAACAGCAGTACTTC
14	TRBJ2-7	.	TRBV7-2	.	CASSPRLVTGEQYF	TGTGCCAGCAGTCCCAGACTAGTAACTGGTGAGCAGTACTTC
16	TRBJ2-1	TRBD2	TRBV7-8	.	CASSSAGPPTREGRLF	TGTGCCAGCAGCAGCGCGGGTCCTCCCACGCGGGAGGGTAGACTCTTC
15	TRBJ1-2	TRBD1	TRBV15	.	CATSRGTGLNYGYTF	TGTGCCACCAGCAGAGGGACAGGGCTTAACTATGGCTACACCTTC
15	TRBJ2-1	TRBD1	TRBV27	.	CASSPGTGESNEQFF	TGTGCCAGCAGCCCCGGGACAGGGGAGAGCAATGAGCAGTTCTTC
16	TRBJ2-5	TRBD1	TRBV5-6	.	CASSPNWDRVGETQYF	TGTGCCAGCAGCCCAAATTGGGACAGGGTCGGAGAGACCCAGTACTTC
15	TRBJ2-5	TRBD2	TRBV27	once	CASSLLASGAETQYF	TGTGCCAGCAGTTTATTGGCTAGCGGGGCCGAGACCCAGTACTTC
15	TRBJ1-6	TRBD1	TRBV28	.	CASIKGDRGVSPLHF	TGTGCCAGCATCAAAGGGGACAGGGGAGTGTCACCCCTCCACTTT
17	TRBJ1-5	.	TRBV11-3	.	CDLTCGGTADPDQPQHF	TGTGACCTCACATGTGGGGGCACGGCCGATCCTGATCAGCCCCAGCATTTT
13	TRBJ2-3	.	TRBV29-1	.	CSVLQGTTDTQYF	TGCAGCGTTCTTCAGGGGACCACAGATACGCAGTATTTT